This entry lists 20 T cell receptor beta chains sequenced from one sample in a study of CD8+CD57+ T cells in acquired aplastic anemia. Those patients picked for sequencing had displayed CD8+CD57+ cell expansion on flow cytometry. CDR3 and TCR beta VDJ profiling relied on genomic DNA as the template. From the reads, TCRdb called clonotypes with MiXCR, one entry per CDR3 protein. The data contain roughly 290,000 distinct CDR3 sequences, around three fifths of them singletons. Source material: sorted CD4+, CD8+, or CD8+CD57+ T cells (not recorded which) from PBMCs. The receptors shown here come from a human donor with aplastic anemia.

This chain connects TRBV12-3 or TRBV12-4 to TRBJ2-7; D is possibly TRBD2 (5 bases). The CDR3 is 13 amino acids. The V gene lost 6 bases and the J gene lost 7 bases, with 16 bases spanning the gap. The CDR3 DNA reads TGTGCCAGCAGGGCGCTCCGGGGTGGAGAGCAGTACTTC. It translates to CASRALRGGEQYF.

This clonotype was counted between two and nine times. The chain is built from TRBV7-2 and TRBJ2-3, with 8 bases lining up with TRBD1. The germline V gene encodes CDR1 SGHTA and CDR2 FQGNSA. V shed 4 bases, J shed 3 bases, and the junction held 6 bases outside the gene matches. The CDR3 totals 15 residues. The CDR3 DNA reads as TGTGCCAGCAGCTCCTTTGGACAGGGTACAGATACGCAGTATTTT. Its translation: CASSSFGQGTDTQYF.

The chain uses TRBV10-3 and TRBJ1-2, with 10 positions matching TRBD1. The CDR3 runs to 16 residues. CDR1 is ENHRY and CDR2 is SYGVKD in the germline V gene. V gave up 0 bases and J gave up 4 bases; unmatched junction bases: 5. CDR3 loop: CAISESTGGFSYGYTF. CDR3 nucleotides: TGTGCCATCAGTGAGTCGACAGGGGGCTTTAGCTATGGCTACACCTTC.

The chain is built from TRBV20-1 and TRBJ2-1; 12 nucleotides match TRBD2. The length of the CDR3 is 15 residues. Germline CDR1 DFQATT, CDR2 SNEGSKA (reference sequence). The V and J ends lost 4 bases and 7 bases, in that order; junction bases with no gene match: 8. The CDR3 DNA reads TGCAGTGCTACCCTAGCGGGAGGGCCTGATAATGAGCAGTTCTTC. Residues: CSATLAGGPDNEQFF.

This clonotype was seen only a few times. This sequence joins TRBV7-9 and TRBJ2-1; D possibly corresponds to TRBD2 (6 bases). V was trimmed by 5 bases and J by 2 bases, leaving 13 bases between them. The CDR3 length is 15 residues. Germline lookup yields CDR1 SEHNR and CDR2 FQNEAQ (reference sequence). As DNA, the CDR3 is TGTGCCAGCAGCGCGGGACCGACGACCTACAATGAGCAGTTCTTC. It specifies CASSAGPTTYNEQFF.

This clonotype occurred many times. The chain employs TRBV12-3 or TRBV12-4 and TRBJ1-5, with a tentative D call TRBD1 (5 bases). This CDR3 comprises 14 residues. Trimming removed 6 bases at V and 3 bases at J, with 12 bases between. Here the CDR3 DNA reads TGTGCCAGCAGCCTTGACAGAGTCAATCAGCCCCAGCATTTT. Residues: CASSLDRVNQPQHF.

This clonotype has ten or more counts. V gene TRBV2 combines with J gene TRBJ1-2, with D maybe TRBD1 (5 bases). Germline V lookup: CDR1 SNHLY, CDR2 FYNNEI. V gave up 4 bases and J gave up 5 bases, with 11 bases separating them. CDR3 length: 13 residues. The CDR3 nucleotides are TGTGCCAGCAGTGTCTTCTCAGGGTATGGCTACACCTTC. This encodes CASSVFSGYGYTF.

At least ten counts were recorded for this clonotype. The chain recombines TRBV4-2 with TRBJ2-1; D not certain. The V gene's germline CDR1 is LGHNA and CDR2 YNFKEQ. The CDR3 sequence is 13 residues long. The V and J ends lost 4 bases and 4 bases respectively, with 8 bases between them. The DNA of the CDR3 is TGTGCCAGCAGCCCCGAAACGTACAATGAGCAGTTCTTC. Encoded protein: CASSPETYNEQFF.

With respect to this clonotype: At one end the junction does not follow the germline gene, possibly because of a read error. This chain joins TRBV6-6 and TRBJ2-1; 10 positions match TRBD1. The CDR3 extends over 16 amino acids. Germline V gives CDR1 MNHNY, CDR2 SVGAGI (reference sequence). The CDR3 loop is CAISDETGGKYNEQFF. CDR3 DNA sequence: TGTGCCATCAGTGACGAGACAGGGGGCAAGTACAATGAGCAGTTCTTC.

This clonotype was counted at least ten times. The chain carries TRBV3-1 and TRBJ2-1; 12 bases match TRBD1. V lost 6 bases and J lost 10; bases outside the gene matches: 13. Germline loops: CDR1 LGHDT, CDR2 YNNKEL (reference sequence). The CDR3 is made up of 16 amino acids. The CDR3 reads CASSPTGTGGAGEQFF. The CDR3 DNA follows: TGTGCCAGCAGTCCTACCGGGACAGGGGGCGCGGGGGAGCAGTTCTTC.

This clonotype appeared a single time. The rearrangement links TRBV20-1 to TRBJ1-6; D gene ambiguous. This CDR3 has 12 residues. V was shortened by 4 bases and J by 9 bases, with 10 bases between the two germline ends. Looked up from germline, CDR1 is DFQATT and CDR2 is SNEGSKA (reference sequence). In nucleotides, the CDR3 is TGCAGTGCTAAAGGATCGGCTTCACCCCTCCACTTT. Amino acids: CSAKGSASPLHF.

Only a few counts were recorded for this clonotype. The rearrangement joins TRBV7-9 to TRBJ1-2; unclear D gene. Trimming shortened V by 5 bases and J by 7 bases, and 11 bases separated the two germline ends. CDR1 and CDR2 (germline): SEHNR, FQNEAQ (reference sequence). The CDR3 contains 12 residues. CDR3 sequence reads: CASSPAEFGYTF. In DNA form, the CDR3 reads TGTGCCAGCAGCCCCGCCGAGTTTGGCTACACCTTC.

J is TRBJ1-5 and V is TRBV10-3; 8 positions match TRBD1. V lost 6 bases, J lost 7 bases, and 8 bases stayed unmatched. Germline V gene sequence: CDR1 ENHRY, CDR2 SYGVKD. The CDR3 sequence is 14 residues long. The CDR3 region is CAIRGQAGGQPQHF. CDR3 sequence (DNA): TGTGCCATCAGGGGACAGGCTGGCGGACAGCCCCAGCATTTT.

V is TRBV9 and J is TRBJ2-6; D might be TRBD1 or TRBD2, each matching 5 bases. This CDR3 is 14 amino acids long. Germline CDR1 and CDR2: SGDLS and YYNGEE. Trimming took 9 bases from V and 0 from J, leaving 10 bases between them. The DNA of the CDR3 is TGTGCCACTGGGACGTACTCTGGGGCCAACGTCCTGACTTTC. It is translated as CATGTYSGANVLTF.

J is TRBJ1-6 and V is TRBV15; D ambiguous. Germline V lookup: CDR1 LNHNV, CDR2 YYDKDF (reference sequence). Trimming left V 0 bases short and J 5 bases short, with 8 bases between. The CDR3 has 15 residues. The DNA of the CDR3 is TGTGCCACCAGCAGAGAAGCAGGAGATAATTCACCCCTCCACTTT. This gives the protein CATSREAGDNSPLHF.

This sequence joins TRBV20-1 and TRBJ2-3; 9 bases are shared with TRBD1. In germline, CDR1 is DFQATT, CDR2 SNEGSKA (reference sequence). V lost 6 bases, J lost 4 bases, and 8 bases stayed unmatched. This CDR3 is 14 amino acids long. The CDR3 bases are TGCAGTGCGGGGACAGGGTTGTTCCCAGATACGCAGTATTTT. Translating it yields CSAGTGLFPDTQYF.

The V gene is TRBV10-3, the J gene TRBJ2-7; 7 positions agree with TRBD1. CDR1 ENHRY and CDR2 SYGVKD come from the germline V gene. Germline trimming cut 6 bases from V and 3 bases from J; bases unmatched to any gene: 11. The CDR3 covers 15 residues. Here the CDR3 reads CAIRRDNRGGYEQYF. In nucleotides, the CDR3 is TGTGCCATCAGGCGAGACAACAGGGGCGGCTACGAGCAGTACTTC.

The rearrangement joins TRBV20-1 to TRBJ1-2, with D uncertain. With 2 bases removed from V and 7 bases from J, the gap between germline ends came to 20 bases. Germline V gives CDR1 DFQATT, CDR2 SNEGSKA (reference sequence). The CDR3 is 15 residues long. CDR3 amino acids: CSARKGGGREGGYTF. The CDR3 bases are TGCAGTGCTAGAAAGGGAGGAGGGCGGGAGGGTGGCTACACCTTC.

The V gene is TRBV10-3, the J gene TRBJ2-7, with D perhaps TRBD1 or TRBD2 (6 bases each). Germline lookup yields CDR1 ENHRY and CDR2 SYGVKD. The CDR3 extends over 19 amino acids. V lost 1 base, J lost 5 bases, and 27 bases lay in between. Written as DNA, the CDR3 is TGTGCCATCAGTGAGTATGGGGGGCTTAGACTCACCCACGACGACGAGCAGTACTTC. Protein product: CAISEYGGLRLTHDDEQYF.

This clonotype showed up just a few times. J is TRBJ1-5 and V is TRBV18, with D maybe TRBD1 (6 bases). Looked up from germline, CDR1 is KGHSH and CDR2 is LQKENI. V lost 1 base to trimming and J lost 2 bases, with 15 bases between them. The CDR3 totals 17 residues. The CDR3 spells CASSPQDTGLGNQPQHF. The CDR3 DNA reads TGTGCCAGCTCACCACAAGACACAGGGCTCGGCAATCAGCCCCAGCATTTT.